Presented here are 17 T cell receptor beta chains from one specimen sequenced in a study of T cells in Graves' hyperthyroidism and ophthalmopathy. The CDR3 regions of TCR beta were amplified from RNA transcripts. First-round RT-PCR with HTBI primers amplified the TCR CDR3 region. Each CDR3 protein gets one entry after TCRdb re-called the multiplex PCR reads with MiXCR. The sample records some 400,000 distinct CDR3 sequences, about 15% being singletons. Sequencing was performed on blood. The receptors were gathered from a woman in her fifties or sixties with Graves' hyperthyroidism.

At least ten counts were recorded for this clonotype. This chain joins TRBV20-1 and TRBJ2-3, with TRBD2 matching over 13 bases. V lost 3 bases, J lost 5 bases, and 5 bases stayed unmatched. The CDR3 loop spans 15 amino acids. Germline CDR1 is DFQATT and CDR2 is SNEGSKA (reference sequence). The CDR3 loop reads CSARRLAGGVDTQYF. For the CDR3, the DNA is TGCAGTGCTAGGAGACTAGCGGGAGGTGTAGATACGCAGTATTTT.

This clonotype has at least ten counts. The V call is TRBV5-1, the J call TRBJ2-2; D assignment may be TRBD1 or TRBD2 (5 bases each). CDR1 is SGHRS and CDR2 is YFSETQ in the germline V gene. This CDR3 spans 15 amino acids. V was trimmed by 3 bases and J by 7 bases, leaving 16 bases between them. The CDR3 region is CASSSPGRNVGELFF. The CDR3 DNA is TGCGCCAGCAGCTCGCCGGGACGTAACGTCGGGGAGCTGTTTTTT.

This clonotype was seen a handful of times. The CDR3 sequence is CASSLRLDREQYF. CDR3 nucleotides: TGTGCCAGCAGCTTGAGGCTAGATAGAGAGCAGTACTTC. The rearrangement joins TRBV7-2 to TRBJ2-7; D remains unclear. V lost 3 bases, J lost 7 bases, and 13 bases lay in between. Germline values: CDR1 SGHTA, CDR2 FQGNSA. The CDR3 length is 13 residues.

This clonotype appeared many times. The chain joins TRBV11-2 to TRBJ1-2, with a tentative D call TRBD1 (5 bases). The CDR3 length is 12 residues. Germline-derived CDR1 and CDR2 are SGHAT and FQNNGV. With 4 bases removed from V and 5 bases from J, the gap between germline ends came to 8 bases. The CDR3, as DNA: TGTGCCAGCAGCTCCGGGACTTATGGCTACACCTTC. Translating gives CASSSGTYGYTF.

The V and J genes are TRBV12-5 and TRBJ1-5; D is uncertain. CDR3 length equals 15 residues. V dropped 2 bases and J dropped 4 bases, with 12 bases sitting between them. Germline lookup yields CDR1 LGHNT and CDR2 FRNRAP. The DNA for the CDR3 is TGTGCTAGTGGTTTGAGGTGGAGGGATAATCAGCCCCAGCATTTT. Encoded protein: CASGLRWRDNQPQHF. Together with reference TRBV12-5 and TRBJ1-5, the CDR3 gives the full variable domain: DARVTQTPRHKVTEMGQEVTMRCQPILGHNTVFWYRQTMMQGLELLAYFRNRAPLDDSGMPKDRFSAEMPDATLATLKIQPSEPRDSAVYFCASGLRWRDNQPQHFGDGTRLSIL.

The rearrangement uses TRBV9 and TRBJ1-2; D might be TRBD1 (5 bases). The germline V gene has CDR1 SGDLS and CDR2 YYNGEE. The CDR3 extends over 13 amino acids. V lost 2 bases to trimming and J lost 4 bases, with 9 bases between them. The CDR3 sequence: CASSVEGSYGYTF. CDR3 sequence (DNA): TGTGCCAGCAGCGTTGAGGGGTCCTATGGCTACACCTTC.

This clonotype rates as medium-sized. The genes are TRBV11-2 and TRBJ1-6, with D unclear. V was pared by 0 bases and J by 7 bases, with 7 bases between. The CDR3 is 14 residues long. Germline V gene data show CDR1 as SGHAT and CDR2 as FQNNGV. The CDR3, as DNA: TGTGCCAGCAGCTTAGATCCTGGAAATTCACCCCTCCACTTT. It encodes CASSLDPGNSPLHF.

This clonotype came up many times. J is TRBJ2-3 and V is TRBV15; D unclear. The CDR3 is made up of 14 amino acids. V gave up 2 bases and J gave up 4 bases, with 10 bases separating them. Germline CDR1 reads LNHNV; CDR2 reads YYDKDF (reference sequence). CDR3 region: CATSRFGVADTQYF. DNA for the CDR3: TGTGCCACCAGCAGATTCGGAGTTGCAGATACGCAGTATTTT.

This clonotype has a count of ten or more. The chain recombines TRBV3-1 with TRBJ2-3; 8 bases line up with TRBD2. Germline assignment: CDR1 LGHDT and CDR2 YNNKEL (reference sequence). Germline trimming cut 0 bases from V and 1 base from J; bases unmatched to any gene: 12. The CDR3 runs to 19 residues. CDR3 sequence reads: CASSQDQILAGTGTDTQYF. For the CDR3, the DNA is TGTGCCAGCAGCCAAGACCAGATCCTAGCGGGCACCGGCACAGATACGCAGTATTTT.

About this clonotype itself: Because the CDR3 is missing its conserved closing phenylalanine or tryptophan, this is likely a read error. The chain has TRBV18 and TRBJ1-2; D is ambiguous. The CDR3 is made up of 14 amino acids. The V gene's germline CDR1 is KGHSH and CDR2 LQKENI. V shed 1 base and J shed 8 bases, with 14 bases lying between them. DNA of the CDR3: TGTGCCAGCTCACCACGCAGCCCTCTAGAGGGCTACACCCTC. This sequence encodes CASSPRSPLEGYTL.

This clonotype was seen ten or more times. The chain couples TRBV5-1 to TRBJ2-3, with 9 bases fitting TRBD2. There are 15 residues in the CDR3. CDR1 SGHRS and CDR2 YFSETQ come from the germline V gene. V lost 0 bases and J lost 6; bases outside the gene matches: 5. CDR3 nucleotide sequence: TGCGCCAGCAGCTTGGCTAGCGGGGCCATGGATACGCAGTATTTT. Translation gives CASSLASGAMDTQYF.

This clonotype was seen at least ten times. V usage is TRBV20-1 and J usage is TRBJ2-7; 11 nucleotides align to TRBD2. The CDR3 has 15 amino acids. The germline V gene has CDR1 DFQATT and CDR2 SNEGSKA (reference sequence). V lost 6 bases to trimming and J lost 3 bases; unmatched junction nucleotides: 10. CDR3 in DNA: TGCAGTGCAGGAGCACTACTAGCGGGAGACTACGAGCAGTACTTC. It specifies CSAGALLAGDYEQYF.

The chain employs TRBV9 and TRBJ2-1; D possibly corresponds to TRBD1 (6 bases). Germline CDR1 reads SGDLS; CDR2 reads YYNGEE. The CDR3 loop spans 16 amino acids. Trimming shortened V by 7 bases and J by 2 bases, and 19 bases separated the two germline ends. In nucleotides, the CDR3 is TGTGCCAGCGCAACTGGGGGCAGGTCAACCTACAATGAGCAGTTCTTC. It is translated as CASATGGRSTYNEQFF. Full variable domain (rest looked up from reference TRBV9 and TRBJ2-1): DSGVTQTPKHLITATGQRVTLRCSPRSGDLSVYWYQQSLDQGLQFLIQYYNGEERAKGNILERFSAQQFPDLHSELNLSSLELGDSALYFCASATGGRSTYNEQFFGPGTRLTVL.

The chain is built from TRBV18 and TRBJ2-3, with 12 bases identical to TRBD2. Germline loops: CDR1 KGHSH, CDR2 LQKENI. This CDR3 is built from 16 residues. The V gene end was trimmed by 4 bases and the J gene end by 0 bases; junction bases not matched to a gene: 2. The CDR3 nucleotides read TGTGCCAGCTCACGAGGGACTAGCGGGAGCACAGATACGCAGTATTTT. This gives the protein CASSRGTSGSTDTQYF.

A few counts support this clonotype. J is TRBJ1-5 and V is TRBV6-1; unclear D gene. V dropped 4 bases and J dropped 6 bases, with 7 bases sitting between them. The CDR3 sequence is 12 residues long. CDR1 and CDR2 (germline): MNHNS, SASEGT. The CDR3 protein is CASSGSGQPQHF. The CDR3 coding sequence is TGTGCCAGCAGTGGGTCGGGTCAGCCCCAGCATTTT.

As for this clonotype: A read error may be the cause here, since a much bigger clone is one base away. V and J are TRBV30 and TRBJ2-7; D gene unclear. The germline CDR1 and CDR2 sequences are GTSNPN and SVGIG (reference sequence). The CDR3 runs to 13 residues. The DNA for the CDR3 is TGTGCCTGGCGTGTACGATTTTCCGTCGGGCAGTACTTC. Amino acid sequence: CAWRVRFSVGQYF.

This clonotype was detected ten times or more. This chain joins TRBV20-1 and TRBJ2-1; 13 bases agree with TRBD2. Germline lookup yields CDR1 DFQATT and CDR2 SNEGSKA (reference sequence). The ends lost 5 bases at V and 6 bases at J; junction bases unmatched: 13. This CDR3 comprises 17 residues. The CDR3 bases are TGCAGTGCTGACTCGGCACTAGCGGGAGGGCCCGGCAATGAGCAGTTCTTC. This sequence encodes CSADSALAGGPGNEQFF.